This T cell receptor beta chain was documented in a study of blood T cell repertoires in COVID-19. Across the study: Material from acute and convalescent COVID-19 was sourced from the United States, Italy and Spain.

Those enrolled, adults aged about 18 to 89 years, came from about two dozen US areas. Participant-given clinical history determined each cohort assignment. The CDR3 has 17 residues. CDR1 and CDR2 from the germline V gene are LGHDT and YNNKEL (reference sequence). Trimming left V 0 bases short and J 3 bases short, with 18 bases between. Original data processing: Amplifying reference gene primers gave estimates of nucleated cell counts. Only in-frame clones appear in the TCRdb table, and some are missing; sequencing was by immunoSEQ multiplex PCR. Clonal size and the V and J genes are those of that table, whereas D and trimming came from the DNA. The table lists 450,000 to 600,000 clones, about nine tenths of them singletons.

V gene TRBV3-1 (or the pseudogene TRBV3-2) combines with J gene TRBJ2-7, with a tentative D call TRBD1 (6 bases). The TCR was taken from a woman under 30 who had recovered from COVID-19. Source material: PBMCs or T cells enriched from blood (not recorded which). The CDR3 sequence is CASSQDFRQDPVYEQYF. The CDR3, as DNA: TGTGCCAGCAGCCAAGATTTTAGACAGGACCCAGTCTACGAGCAGTACTTC.